The sequence of this T cell receptor beta chain was determined in a study of cytomegalovirus exposure and HLA in healthy donors. General study results and limits: According to a subsequent analysis, TCR clusters identified in the first cohort showed a tendency to co-occur across the approximately 110 validation repertoires. A few CMV-associated chains proved CMV antigen-specific in vitro. Investigators reported 150 to 200 TCR beta chains as tied to cytomegalovirus.

The CDR3 runs 14 residues. Germline assignment: CDR1 MNHNS and CDR2 SASEGT. Trimming left V 1 base short and J 0 bases short, with 7 bases between. Assay: immunoSEQ multiplex PCR; the TCRdb copy retains only in-frame clones and omits some. The sample comprises approximately 170,000 clones, less than 85% of which are singletons, and around a sixth rests with the top ten. This clone was counted a single time. Its antigen is not identified. The donors belonged to the roughly 110-subject validation cohort, separate from the roughly 710-subject first cohort. The rearrangement uses TRBV6-1 and TRBJ2-7; D gene ambiguous. The TCR was taken from a man aged 18 to 29 in good health and CMV-seropositive. Sequenced input: PBMCs. This CDR3 is CASSEEYSSYEQYF. The CDR3 nucleotides read TGTGCCAGCAGTGAAGAGTACAGCTCCTACGAGCAGTACTTC.